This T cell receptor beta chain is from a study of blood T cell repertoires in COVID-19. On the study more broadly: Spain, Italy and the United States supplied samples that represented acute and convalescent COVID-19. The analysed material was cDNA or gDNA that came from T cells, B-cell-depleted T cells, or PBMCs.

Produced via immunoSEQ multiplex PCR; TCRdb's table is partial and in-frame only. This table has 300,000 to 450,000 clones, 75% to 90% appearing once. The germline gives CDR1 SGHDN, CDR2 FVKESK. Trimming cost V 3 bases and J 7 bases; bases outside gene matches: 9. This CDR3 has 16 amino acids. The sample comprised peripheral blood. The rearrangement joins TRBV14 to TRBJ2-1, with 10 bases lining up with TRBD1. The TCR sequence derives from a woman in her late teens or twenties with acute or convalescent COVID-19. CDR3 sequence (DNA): TGTGCCAGCAGCCATCCGGGACAGGGGACTAGAAATGAGCAGTTCTTC. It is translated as CASSHPGQGTRNEQFF.